The 25 T cell receptor beta chains below come from one sample, sequenced in a study of blood T cells in healthy people across ages. The use of a sample-barcoded 5' primer and a J-beta primer mix characterized a second PCR of about 6 to 12 cycles. MiXCR was run by TCRdb on the 5' RACE reads, yielding one entry per CDR3 protein. The data show approximately 820,000 distinct CDR3 sequences, under 45% seen once. Sequencing was performed on blood. Receptors originate from a man in his sixties in good health.

This clonotype occurred a few times. The rearrangement joins TRBV7-2 to TRBJ2-5, with 9 bases lining up with TRBD1. The CDR3 spans 17 residues. Germline V gives CDR1 SGHTA, CDR2 FQGNSA. The ends lost 2 bases at V and 11 bases at J; junction bases unmatched: 18. The CDR3 loop is CASSLTTGTGWGNEQYF. DNA for the CDR3: TGTGCCAGCAGCTTAACCACCGGGACAGGGTGGGGTAATGAGCAGTACTTC.

The chain uses TRBV9 and TRBJ2-2, with 8 bases fitting TRBD1. This CDR3 has 16 residues. Per germline, CDR1 SGDLS and CDR2 YYNGEE. Trimming cost V 4 bases and J 0 bases; bases outside gene matches: 5. CDR3 sequence (DNA): TGTGCCAGCAGCCCCACGGACAGGGCGAACACCGGGGAGCTGTTTTTT. Its translation is CASSPTDRANTGELFF.

Only a few counts were recorded for this clonotype. The rearrangement uses TRBV6-2 or TRBV6-3 and TRBJ2-1; no reliable D call. The CDR3 is 15 residues long. Germline V gene data show CDR1 as MNHEY and CDR2 as SVGEGT. V lost 4 bases and J lost 5, with 15 bases in between. The CDR3 nucleotides read TGTGCCAGCAGTTCCAACTCCCACATAAACAATGAGCAGTTCTTC. Translating gives CASSSNSHINNEQFF.

The chain couples TRBV29-1 to TRBJ2-1; perhaps TRBD1 as D (6 bases). With the DNA end fitting TRBJ2-7 better, the J assignment may be wrong. The CDR3 sequence is 16 residues long. Germline CDR1 reads SQVTM; CDR2 reads ANQGSEA. The DNA of the CDR3 is TGCAGCTTAACGTCAGGGGACGCCACGAAGTACAATGAGCAGTACTTC. This translates into CSLTSGDATKYNEQYF.

The chain employs TRBV5-1 and TRBJ1-1; the D is unclear. V lost 7 bases to trimming and J lost 0 bases, with 7 bases between them. In germline, CDR1 is SGHRS, CDR2 YFSETQ. CDR3 size: 12 residues. The CDR3 nucleotides read TGCGCCAGCCATGAGATGAACACTGAAGCTTTCTTT. It translates to CASHEMNTEAFF. Using reference TRBV5-1 and TRBJ1-1 for the parts outside the CDR3, the full variable domain is KAGVTQTPRYLIKTRGQQVTLSCSPISGHRSVSWYQQTPGQGLQFLFEYFSETQRNKGNFPGRFSGRQFSNSRSEMNVSTLELGDSALYLCASHEMNTEAFFGQGTRLTVV.

The CDR3 nucleotides are TGTGCCAGCAGCCCGAACCGGGACAATAGCAATCAGCCCCAGCATTTT. Protein product: CASSPNRDNSNQPQHF. This chain joins TRBV12-3 or TRBV12-4 and TRBJ1-5, with a weak D call TRBD1 (6 bases). The CDR3 contains 16 residues. Trimming cost V 6 bases and J 0 bases, with 15 bases left between them.

This clonotype was counted only a few times. V usage is TRBV11-3 and J usage is TRBJ2-1; 9 nucleotides agree with TRBD2. The CDR3 extends over 17 amino acids. The V and J ends lost 4 bases and 2 bases, in that order; junction bases with no gene match: 9. Per germline, CDR1 SGHNT and CDR2 YENEEA. This chain's CDR3 is CASSSRVSGGTYNEQFF. The CDR3 bases are TGTGCCAGCAGCTCCCGAGTCAGCGGGGGGACCTACAATGAGCAGTTCTTC.

This sequence joins TRBV7-8 and TRBJ2-2; 8 bases align to TRBD1. The germline gives CDR1 SGHVS, CDR2 FQNEAQ. Germline trimming cut 3 bases from V and 9 bases from J; bases unmatched to any gene: 3. The CDR3 sequence is 13 residues long. The CDR3 region is CASSLDRARELFF. CDR3 in DNA: TGTGCCAGCAGCTTGGACAGGGCACGGGAGCTGTTTTTT.

The V and J genes are TRBV7-9 and TRBJ2-1; 7 nucleotides align to TRBD2. The end of the DNA is better explained by TRBJ2-7, so the J call may be wrong. CDR1 is SEHNR and CDR2 is FQNEAQ in the germline V gene (reference sequence). The CDR3 length is 16 residues. The CDR3 DNA reads as TGTGCCAGCAGCTTCTCACGGGGGGAGTCCTACAATGAGCAGTACTTC. This sequence encodes CASSFSRGESYNEQYF.

The V call is TRBV6-1, the J call TRBJ1-1, with D possibly TRBD1 on 6 matching bases. Germline CDR1 reads MNHNS; CDR2 reads SASEGT. The CDR3 is made up of 15 amino acids. The germline V and J ends were trimmed by 1 base and 5 bases, with 14 bases remaining between them. The CDR3 loop reads CASSEESRGGTEAFF. The CDR3 DNA is TGTGCCAGCAGTGAAGAGAGTAGGGGGGGGACTGAAGCTTTCTTT.

This clonotype was detected a few times. The chain links TRBV6-1 to TRBJ2-1, with D possibly matching TRBD1 (6 bases). V was pared by 6 bases and J by 1 base, with 22 bases between. The CDR3 spans 18 residues. From germline, CDR1 is MNHNS and CDR2 SASEGT. The CDR3 DNA reads TGTGCCAGCAGCGCCCTCAATGGGGGCAGAATATCCTACAATGAGCAGTTCTTC. Protein sequence: CASSALNGGRISYNEQFF.

The chain couples TRBV12-3 or TRBV12-4 to TRBJ1-1; the D gene is possibly TRBD1 (5 bases). The CDR3 is 13 amino acids. The V and J ends lost 7 bases and 1 base respectively, with 10 bases between them. The CDR3 region is CASIFTGNTEAFF. For the CDR3, the DNA is TGTGCCAGCATTTTCACAGGGAACACTGAAGCTTTCTTT.

The J gene is TRBJ2-3, the V gene TRBV7-2; no clear D gene. Germline CDR1 is SGHTA and CDR2 is FQGNSA. V was cut by 1 base and J by 1 base, with 6 bases left in between. This CDR3 comprises 14 residues. Written as DNA, the CDR3 is TGTGCCAGCAGCTTAGTATTTCGCACAGATACGCAGTATTTT. This codes for CASSLVFRTDTQYF.

Ten or more counts support this clonotype. The chain couples TRBV20-1 to TRBJ2-7; tentatively, D is TRBD2 (7 bases). Germline V lookup: CDR1 DFQATT, CDR2 SNEGSKA (reference sequence). The V and J ends lost 3 bases and 7 bases respectively, with 19 bases between them. CDR3 length: 14 residues. The CDR3 DNA is TGCAGTGCTAGCCCTCGGCGGGGGCACTTGGAGCAGTACTTC. This encodes CSASPRRGHLEQYF.

This clonotype has a handful of counts. This chain connects TRBV5-1 to TRBJ2-7; D tentatively reads TRBD1 or TRBD2 (5 bases each). Trimming stripped 2 bases from V and 3 bases from J, with 12 bases between. The V gene's germline CDR1 is SGHRS and CDR2 YFSETQ. The CDR3 loop spans 14 amino acids. The CDR3 is CASSLLGTNYEQYF. Written as DNA, the CDR3 is TGCGCCAGCAGCTTATTAGGGACGAACTACGAGCAGTACTTC.

Only a few counts were recorded for this clonotype. The chain carries TRBV9 and TRBJ2-5, with D possibly TRBD2 on 6 matching bases. CDR1 and CDR2 (germline): SGDLS, YYNGEE. V was shortened by 0 bases and J by 11 bases, with 17 bases between the two germline ends. The CDR3 extends over 14 amino acids. Here the CDR3 reads CASSVAVADHGQYF. The CDR3 DNA reads TGTGCCAGCAGCGTAGCGGTAGCGGACCACGGGCAGTACTTC.

The J gene is TRBJ2-5, the V gene TRBV7-2; 8 bases agree with TRBD2. The germline gives CDR1 SGHTA, CDR2 FQGNSA. Germline trimming cut 1 base from V and 3 bases from J; bases unmatched to any gene: 4. The CDR3 covers 15 residues. DNA of the CDR3: TGTGCCAGCAGCTTAGACGGGGGGGCGGAAGAGACCCAGTACTTC. Its protein product is CASSLDGGAEETQYF.

V gene TRBV4-3 combines with J gene TRBJ2-1; 14 bases match TRBD2. This CDR3 contains 16 residues. The germline gives CDR1 LGHNA, CDR2 YSLEER. The J segment lost 10 bases and the V segment lost 4 bases, leaving 9 bases of the junction unmatched. The CDR3 nucleotides are TGCGCCAGCAGCCGCTCCGGGACTAGCGGGGGAGCGGAGCAGTTCTTC. Amino acid sequence: CASSRSGTSGGAEQFF.

The table lists this clonotype with many counts. V and J are TRBV4-1 and TRBJ2-7; D uncertain. Germline V lookup: CDR1 MGHRA, CDR2 YSYEKL. CDR3 length: 16 amino acids. V was pared by 1 base and J by 2 bases, with 15 bases between. The chain's CDR3 is CASSQAPFPGAYEQYF. The CDR3, as DNA: TGCGCCAGCAGCCAAGCACCGTTTCCTGGGGCCTACGAGCAGTACTTC.

The rearrangement joins TRBV20-1 to TRBJ1-2; unclear D gene. CDR1 DFQATT and CDR2 SNEGSKA come from the germline V gene (reference sequence). V was pared by 0 bases and J by 2 bases, with 10 bases between. The CDR3 is made up of 14 amino acids. CDR3 protein: CSARENGLNYGYTF. The CDR3 DNA reads TGCAGTGCTAGAGAGAACGGTTTAAACTATGGCTACACCTTC.

The gene calls are TRBV6-5 and TRBJ1-6; D uncertain. V lost 0 bases and J lost 6, with 12 bases in between. This CDR3 is 16 amino acids long. Germline CDR1 and CDR2: MNHEY and SVGAGI. CDR3 sequence: CASSYSARQTNSPLHF. CDR3 bases: TGTGCCAGCAGTTACTCCGCCAGGCAGACTAATTCACCCCTCCACTTT.

This clonotype was recorded only once. The chain couples TRBV5-1 to TRBJ2-7; 8 bases align to TRBD1. V lost 0 bases, J lost 2 bases, and 10 bases stayed unmatched. In germline, CDR1 is SGHRS, CDR2 YFSETQ. This CDR3 is 17 amino acids long. The CDR3 here is CASSLDRGQGATYEQYF. CDR3 nucleotides: TGCGCCAGCAGCTTGGATCGGGGCCAGGGGGCAACCTACGAGCAGTACTTC.

This clonotype was observed a handful of times. This chain links TRBV10-3 with TRBJ2-2; D remains unclear. This CDR3 is 14 amino acids long. CDR1 and CDR2 (germline): ENHRY, SYGVKD. The V end lost 6 bases, the J end lost 1 base, and 9 bases lay between the germline ends. The CDR3 nucleotides are TGTGCCATCAGGACCCAGGAGAACACCGGGGAGCTGTTTTTT. Its translation: CAIRTQENTGELFF.

The rearrangement joins TRBV2 to TRBJ2-5; 7 bases agree with TRBD2. This CDR3 is 13 amino acids long. Germline V gives CDR1 SNHLY, CDR2 FYNNEI. V shed 8 bases and J 5 bases; nucleotides not matched to a gene: 8. The CDR3 spells CASGGGRGETQYF. CDR3 in DNA: TGTGCCAGCGGGGGAGGGCGAGGGGAGACCCAGTACTTC.

This clonotype has a handful of counts. The chain combines TRBV6-6 with TRBJ2-4; D may be TRBD1 or TRBD2 (5 bases each). The CDR3 contains 15 residues. The V end was cut by 7 bases, the J end by 4 bases, with 17 bases between. Germline loops: CDR1 MNHNY, CDR2 SVGAGI (reference sequence). The CDR3 sequence: CASMSPGTKKNIQYF. CDR3 nucleotide sequence: TGTGCCAGCATGAGTCCCGGGACGAAAAAAAACATTCAGTACTTC.